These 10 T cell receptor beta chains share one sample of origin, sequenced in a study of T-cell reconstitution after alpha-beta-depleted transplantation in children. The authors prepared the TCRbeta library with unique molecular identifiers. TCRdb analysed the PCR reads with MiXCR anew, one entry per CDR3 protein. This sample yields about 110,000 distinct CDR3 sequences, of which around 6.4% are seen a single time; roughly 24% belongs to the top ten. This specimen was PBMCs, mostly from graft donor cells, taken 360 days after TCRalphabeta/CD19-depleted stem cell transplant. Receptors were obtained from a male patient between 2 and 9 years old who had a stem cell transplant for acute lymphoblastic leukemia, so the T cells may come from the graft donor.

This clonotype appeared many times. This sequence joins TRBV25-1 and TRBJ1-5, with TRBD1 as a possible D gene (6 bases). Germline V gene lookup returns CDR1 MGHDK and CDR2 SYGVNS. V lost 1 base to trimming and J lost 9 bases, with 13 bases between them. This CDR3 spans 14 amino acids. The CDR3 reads CASSESARGWPQHF. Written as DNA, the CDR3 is TGTGCCAGCAGTGAATCGGCCAGGGGATGGCCCCAGCATTTT. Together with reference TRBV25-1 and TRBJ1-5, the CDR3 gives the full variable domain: EADIYQTPRYLVIGTGKKITLECSQTMGHDKMYWYQQDPGMELHLIHYSYGVNSTEKGDLSSESTVSRIRTEHFPLTLESARPSHTSQYLCASSESARGWPQHFGDGTRLSIL.

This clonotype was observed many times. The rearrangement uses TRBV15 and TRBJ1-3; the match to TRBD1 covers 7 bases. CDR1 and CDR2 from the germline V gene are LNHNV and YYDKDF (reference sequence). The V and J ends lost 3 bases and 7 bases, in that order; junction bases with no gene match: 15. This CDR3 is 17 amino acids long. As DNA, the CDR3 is TGTGCCACCAGCAGTATACCCGGGACAGCTGTGGACAACACCATATATTTT. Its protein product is CATSSIPGTAVDNTIYF.

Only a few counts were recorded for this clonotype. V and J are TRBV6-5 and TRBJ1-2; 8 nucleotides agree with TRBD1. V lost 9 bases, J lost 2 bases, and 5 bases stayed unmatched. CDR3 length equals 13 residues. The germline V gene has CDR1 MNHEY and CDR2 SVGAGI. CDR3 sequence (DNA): TGTGCCAGTGGGTACAGGGGGAACTATGGCTACACCTTC. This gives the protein CASGYRGNYGYTF.

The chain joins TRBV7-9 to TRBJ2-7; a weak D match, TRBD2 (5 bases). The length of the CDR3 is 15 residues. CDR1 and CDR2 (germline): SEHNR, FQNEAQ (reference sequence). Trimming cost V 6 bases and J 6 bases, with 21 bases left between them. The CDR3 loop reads CASSGSGIEPLEQYF. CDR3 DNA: TGTGCCAGCAGTGGGTCGGGGATAGAGCCCCTCGAGCAGTACTTC.

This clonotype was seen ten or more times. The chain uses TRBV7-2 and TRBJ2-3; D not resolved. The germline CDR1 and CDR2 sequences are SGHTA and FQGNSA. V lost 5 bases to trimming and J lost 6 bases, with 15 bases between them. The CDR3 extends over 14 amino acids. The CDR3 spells CASSPRVARDTQYF. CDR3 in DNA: TGTGCCAGCAGCCCGCGAGTGGCTAGGGATACGCAGTATTTT.

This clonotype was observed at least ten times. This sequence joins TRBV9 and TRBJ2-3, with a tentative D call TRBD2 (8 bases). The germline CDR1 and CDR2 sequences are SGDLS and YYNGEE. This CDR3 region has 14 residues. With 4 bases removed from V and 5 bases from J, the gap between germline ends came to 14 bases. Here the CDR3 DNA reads TGTGCCAGCAGCCCGGGAGGGGGCGGAGATACGCAGTATTTT. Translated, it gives CASSPGGGGDTQYF.

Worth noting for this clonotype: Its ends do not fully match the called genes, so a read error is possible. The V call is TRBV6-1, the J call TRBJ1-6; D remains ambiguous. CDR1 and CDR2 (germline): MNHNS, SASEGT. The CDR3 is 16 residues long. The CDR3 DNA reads TGTGCCAGCAGTGGTGAAGTTAGTTCCTATAATTCACCCCTCCGCTTT. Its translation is CASSGEVSSYNSPLRF.

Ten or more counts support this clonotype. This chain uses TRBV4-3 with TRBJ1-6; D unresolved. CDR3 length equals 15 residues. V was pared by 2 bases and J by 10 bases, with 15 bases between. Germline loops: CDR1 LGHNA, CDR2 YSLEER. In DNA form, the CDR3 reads TGCGCCAGCAGCCAATCGAAAGGCGATTACTCACCCCTCCACTTT. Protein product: CASSQSKGDYSPLHF.

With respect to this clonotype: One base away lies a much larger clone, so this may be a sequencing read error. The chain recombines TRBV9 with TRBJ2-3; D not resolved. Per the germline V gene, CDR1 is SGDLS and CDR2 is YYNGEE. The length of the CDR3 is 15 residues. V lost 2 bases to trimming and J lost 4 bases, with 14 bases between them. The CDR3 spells CASSVAFSGADTQYF. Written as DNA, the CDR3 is TGTGCCAGCAGCGTCGCCTTCTCCGGAGCAGATACGCAGTATTTT.

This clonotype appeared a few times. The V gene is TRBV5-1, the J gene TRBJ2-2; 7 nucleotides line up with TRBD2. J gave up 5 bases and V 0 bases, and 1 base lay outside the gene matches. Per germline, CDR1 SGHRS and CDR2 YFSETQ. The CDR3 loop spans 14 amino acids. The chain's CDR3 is CASSLGLATGELFF. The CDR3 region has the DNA TGCGCCAGCAGCTTGGGACTAGCTACCGGGGAGCTGTTTTTT.